This record covers a single TCR beta chain. No antigen is known for it. Generated by immunoSEQ multiplex PCR, the TCRdb table keeps only in-frame clones and is missing some. Among some 49,000 clones listed, roughly 84% were seen once. Trimming took off 6 bases at V and 4 bases at J, with 13 bases between the two ends. The CDR3 runs 13 residues. Per the germline V gene, CDR1 is SGHDT and CDR2 is YYEEEE. Chemo-refractory metastatic non-small-cell lung cancer patients underwent focal radiation alongside CTLA-4 blockade with ipilimumab. This sample stems from a study of radiotherapy plus CTLA-4 blockade in lung cancer. Across the whole study: An objective response was seen in about 18% of patients, and disease control in about 30%. General study points: TCR clones originating in tumors grew in number in blood after radiotherapy plus ipilimumab.

This receptor was identified in a human donor with non-small cell lung cancer whose response to radiotherapy plus ipilimumab could not be evaluated. The chain combines TRBV5-6 with TRBJ1-2; maybe TRBD1 (6 bases). The input for sequencing was peripheral blood, taken from a patient treated with radiotherapy plus ipilimumab. In DNA form, the CDR3 reads TGTGCCAGCAAGTGGGGGCTCGGCTATGGCTACACCTTC. Translated: CASKWGLGYGYTF.